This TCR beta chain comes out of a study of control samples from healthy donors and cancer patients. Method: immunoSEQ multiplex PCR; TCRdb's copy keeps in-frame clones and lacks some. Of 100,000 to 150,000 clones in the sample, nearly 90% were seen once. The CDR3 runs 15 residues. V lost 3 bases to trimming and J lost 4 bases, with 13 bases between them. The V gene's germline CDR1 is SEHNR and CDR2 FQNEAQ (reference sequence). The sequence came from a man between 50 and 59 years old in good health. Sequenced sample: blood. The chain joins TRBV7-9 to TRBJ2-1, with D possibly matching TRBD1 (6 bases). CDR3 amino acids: CASSFMTGYYNEQFF. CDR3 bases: TGTGCCAGCAGCTTTATGACAGGATATTACAATGAGCAGTTCTTC.